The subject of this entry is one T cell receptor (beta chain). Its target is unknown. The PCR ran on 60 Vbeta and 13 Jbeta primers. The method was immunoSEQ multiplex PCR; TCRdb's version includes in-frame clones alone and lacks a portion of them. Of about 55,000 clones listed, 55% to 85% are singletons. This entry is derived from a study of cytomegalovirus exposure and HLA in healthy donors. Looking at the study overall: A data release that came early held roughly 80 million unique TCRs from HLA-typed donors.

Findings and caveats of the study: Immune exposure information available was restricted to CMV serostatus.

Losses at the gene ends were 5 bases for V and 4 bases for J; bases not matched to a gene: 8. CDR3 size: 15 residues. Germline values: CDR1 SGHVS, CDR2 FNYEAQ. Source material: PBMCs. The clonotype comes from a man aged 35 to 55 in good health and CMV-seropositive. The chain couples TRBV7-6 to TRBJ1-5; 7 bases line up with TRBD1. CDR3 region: CASSPGQRTNQPQHF. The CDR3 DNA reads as TGTGCCAGCAGCCCGGGACAGAGGACTAATCAGCCCCAGCATTTT.